Shown below are 27 T cell receptor beta chains from a single sample sequenced in a study of blood T cell repertoires in COVID-19. The repertoire was sequenced with immunoSEQ multiplex PCR; TCRdb's copy has only in-frame clones and lacks some. This sample yields about 230,000 clones, of which 89% are seen a single time; less than 4.5% belongs to the top ten. Sequencing was carried out using PBMCs or T cells enriched from blood (not recorded which). The source is a woman aged 25 to 39 with acute COVID-19.

V and J are TRBV19 and TRBJ1-2; TRBD1 aligns across 8 bases. There are 15 residues in the CDR3. Germline V gene lookup returns CDR1 LNHDA and CDR2 SQIVND (reference sequence). Losses at the gene ends were 7 bases for V and 4 bases for J; bases not matched to a gene: 11. The DNA for the CDR3 is TGTGCCAGTAACGTTGGACAGGGCGTTGGCTATGGCTACACCTTC. Translating gives CASNVGQGVGYGYTF. The complete variable domain, with remaining parts taken from reference TRBV19 and TRBJ1-2, reads DGGITQSPKYLFRKEGQNVTLSCEQNLNHDAMYWYRQDPGQGLRLIYYSQIVNDFQKGDIAEGYSVSREKKESFPLTVTSAQKNPTAFYLCASNVGQGVGYGYTFGSGTRLTVV.

This clone was recorded a few times. J is TRBJ2-1 and V is TRBV10-1, with 9 positions matching TRBD2. This CDR3 contains 16 residues. V trimming: 3 bases; J trimming: 0 bases; junction bases outside the gene matches: 3. CDR1 is WNHNN, CDR2 SYGVQD, per germline (reference sequence). This CDR3 is CASSDRSGSSYNEQFF. The DNA for the CDR3 is TGCGCCAGCAGTGATCGTAGCGGGAGCTCCTACAATGAGCAGTTCTTC.

This chain links TRBV6-5 with TRBJ2-7; D is undetermined. V was shortened by 6 bases and J by 4 bases, with 10 bases between the two germline ends. CDR1 and CDR2 from the germline V gene are MNHEY and SVGAGI. The CDR3 contains 12 residues. The CDR3 DNA follows: TGTGCCAGCAGAGCCGCGTGGTACGAGCAGTACTTC. Its translation is CASRAAWYEQYF.

The chain joins TRBV5-5 to TRBJ2-5, with D unclear. Germline V gives CDR1 SGHKS, CDR2 YYEKEE (reference sequence). V lost 2 bases, J lost 6 bases, and 8 bases lay in between. The CDR3 runs to 12 residues. CDR3 region: CASSFSGQTQYF. In nucleotides, the CDR3 is TGTGCCAGCAGCTTTTCAGGTCAGACCCAGTACTTC.

This chain connects TRBV18 to TRBJ2-7; TRBD2 matches at 8 bases. There are 14 residues in the CDR3. V shed 2 bases and J 2 bases; nucleotides not matched to a gene: 2. From germline, CDR1 is KGHSH and CDR2 LQKENI. Here the CDR3 reads CASSPTTSAYEQYF. CDR3 DNA sequence: TGTGCCAGCTCACCAACGACTAGCGCCTACGAGCAGTACTTC. The variable domain in full, completed from reference TRBV18 and TRBJ2-7, reads NAGVMQNPRHLVRRRGQEARLRCSPMKGHSHVYWYRQLPEEGLKFMVYLQKENIIDESGMPKERFSAEFPKEGPSILRIQQVVRGDSAAYFCASSPTTSAYEQYFGPGTRLTVT.

The V gene is TRBV7-2, the J gene TRBJ2-7, with D unresolved. The CDR3 extends over 12 amino acids. The germline V gene encodes CDR1 SGHTA and CDR2 FQGNSA. Trimming pared 5 bases from V and 3 bases from J, leaving 8 bases between. The CDR3 DNA sequence: TGTGCCAGCAGCCCGGTCGACTACGAGCAGTACTTC. This translates into CASSPVDYEQYF.

This clone appeared once. This chain connects TRBV18 to TRBJ1-5; D possibly corresponds to TRBD1 (6 bases). From germline, CDR1 is KGHSH and CDR2 LQKENI. This CDR3 has 13 residues. V was shortened by 5 bases and J by 4 bases, with 9 bases between the two germline ends. The CDR3 bases are TGTGCCAGCTCAGAAGACAGGAATCAGCCCCAGCATTTT. Protein product: CASSEDRNQPQHF.

This sequence joins TRBV6-5 and TRBJ1-2, with 9 bases aligning to TRBD1. V was clipped by 2 bases and J by 6 bases; unmatched bases: 4. Germline V gene lookup returns CDR1 MNHEY and CDR2 SVGAGI. The CDR3 sequence is 14 residues long. CDR3 sequence reads: CASSYRDREDGYTF. Here the CDR3 DNA reads TGTGCCAGCAGTTACCGGGACAGGGAGGATGGCTACACCTTC.

The chain has TRBV27 and TRBJ1-5; 7 positions match TRBD1. J lost 1 base, V lost 5 bases, and 2 bases had no gene match. CDR3 length: 14 residues. Germline V gene data show CDR1 as MNHEY and CDR2 as SMNVEV (reference sequence). The CDR3 bases are TGTGCCAGCAGTAAACAGGGGAGCAATCAGCCCCAGCATTTT. This encodes CASSKQGSNQPQHF.

The rearrangement links TRBV7-8 to TRBJ1-1; no clear D. This CDR3 spans 15 amino acids. CDR1 SGHVS and CDR2 FQNEAQ come from the germline V gene. Trimming removed 5 bases at V and 3 bases at J, with 16 bases between. The CDR3 spells CASSRNNDGDTEAFF. The DNA of the CDR3 is TGTGCCAGCAGCCGAAACAACGACGGGGACACTGAAGCTTTCTTT.

This clone was seen more than once but under ten times. The CDR3 loop reads CASTHQTGAYEQYF. The CDR3 region has the DNA TGTGCCAGCACCCACCAGACAGGGGCCTACGAGCAGTACTTC. The V call is TRBV6-5, the J call TRBJ2-7; TRBD1 aligns across 8 bases. This CDR3 spans 14 amino acids. The V gene end was trimmed by 7 bases and the J gene end by 2 bases; junction bases not matched to a gene: 7. Germline V gives CDR1 MNHEY, CDR2 SVGAGI.

The chain has TRBV28 and TRBJ1-2; D may be TRBD1 (6 bases). Trimming removed 6 bases from V and 4 bases from J, with 15 bases in between. This CDR3 contains 14 residues. CDR1 is MDHEN, CDR2 SYDVKM, per germline. The CDR3 is CASSNRGGAYGYTF. Written as DNA, the CDR3 is TGTGCCAGCAGCAACCGCGGGGGGGCCTATGGCTACACCTTC.

This chain links TRBV5-1 with TRBJ2-1; 10 bases match TRBD2. V lost 5 bases to trimming and J lost 4 bases; unmatched junction nucleotides: 6. The CDR3 loop spans 15 amino acids. Germline V gene sequence: CDR1 SGHRS, CDR2 YFSETQ. The CDR3 sequence: CASSTERGGYNEQFF. Here the CDR3 DNA reads TGCGCCAGCAGTACCGAGCGGGGGGGATACAATGAGCAGTTCTTC.

The chain joins TRBV4-1 to TRBJ1-2, with D tentatively TRBD1 (6 bases). The CDR3 length is 12 residues. Germline CDR1 MGHRA, CDR2 YSYEKL. V was cut by 5 bases and J by 8 bases, with 12 bases left in between. CDR3 DNA: TGCGCCAGCAGCGGATACAGGGCGGGCTACACCTTC. Translating gives CASSGYRAGYTF.

For the CDR3, the DNA is TGCGCCAGCAATTCAAGGATGAGCGATGGCTACACCTTC. Protein sequence: CASNSRMSDGYTF. The V and J genes are TRBV10-2 and TRBJ1-2; D ambiguous. Germline values: CDR1 WSHSY, CDR2 SAAADI. V lost 7 bases and J lost 6, with 15 bases in between. The CDR3 sequence is 13 residues long.

J is TRBJ2-3 and V is TRBV9, with 8 bases fitting TRBD2. The CDR3 length is 16 residues. Germline CDR1 SGDLS, CDR2 YYNGEE. J gave up 2 bases and V 0 bases, and 5 bases lay outside the gene matches. CDR3 nucleotide sequence: TGTGCCAGCAGCGTAGGGGCGGGGGGCGCCACAGATACGCAGTATTTT. Encoded protein: CASSVGAGGATDTQYF.

This clone was seen only a few times. The chain uses TRBV7-9 and TRBJ1-2; tentative D call: TRBD1 (6 bases). The CDR3 runs 12 residues. Germline assignment: CDR1 SEHNR and CDR2 FQNEAQ (reference sequence). The V and J ends lost 5 bases and 5 bases respectively, with 9 bases between them. The CDR3 here is CASSRDTYGYTF. The CDR3 coding sequence is TGTGCCAGCAGCCGGGACACTTATGGCTACACCTTC.

This chain uses TRBV7-3 with TRBJ2-2; D is possibly TRBD2 (6 bases). The CDR3 runs to 16 residues. Germline values: CDR1 SGHTA, CDR2 FQGTGA. The ends were cut back, 3 bases at V and 1 base at J, with 12 bases in the middle. The chain's CDR3 is CASSFGGTLNTGELFF. The DNA of the CDR3 is TGTGCCAGCAGCTTTGGGGGGACTTTGAACACCGGGGAGCTGTTTTTT.

The J gene is TRBJ1-2, the V gene TRBV3-1 (or the pseudogene TRBV3-2); 10 positions match TRBD1. This CDR3 has 15 residues. The germline V gene encodes CDR1 LGHDT and CDR2 YNNKEL (reference sequence). With 7 bases clipped from V and 2 bases from J, the junction kept 7 bases outside the gene matches. CDR3 region: CASTPSGQGNYGYTF. The CDR3 nucleotides read TGTGCCAGCACCCCCTCGGGACAGGGGAACTATGGCTACACCTTC.

The chain couples TRBV7-2 to TRBJ1-1, with D maybe TRBD1 (5 bases). The CDR3 runs 14 residues. Germline-derived CDR1 and CDR2 are SGHTA and FQGNSA. Trimming took 3 bases from V and 1 from J, leaving 9 bases between them. The CDR3 protein is CASSFQGRNTEAFF. CDR3 sequence (DNA): TGTGCCAGCAGCTTCCAGGGTCGGAACACTGAAGCTTTCTTT.

The V gene is TRBV7-3, the J gene TRBJ1-6; 9 nucleotides match TRBD1. V was clipped by 1 base and J by 14 bases; unmatched bases: 9. Germline-derived CDR1 and CDR2 are SGHTA and FQGTGA. This CDR3 is built from 15 residues. CDR3: CASSLIGQGLSTLHF. The CDR3 nucleotides are TGTGCCAGCAGCTTAATAGGACAGGGGCTTTCGACCCTCCACTTT.

This clone appeared once. The V gene is TRBV25-1, the J gene TRBJ2-7; 12 bases match TRBD1. From germline, CDR1 is MGHDK and CDR2 SYGVNS. The CDR3 runs 16 residues. Trimming took 1 base from V and 4 from J; bases not matched to a gene: 5. The CDR3 bases are TGTGCCAGCAGTGAATTAGGGACAGGGGGCAAATACGAGCAGTACTTC. It codes for CASSELGTGGKYEQYF.

Of note for this clone: At one of its ends the junction is not consistent with the germline gene, which may arise from a read error. The chain employs TRBV7-6 and TRBJ2-7, with 7 bases lining up with TRBD1. Germline lookup yields CDR1 SGHVS and CDR2 FNYEAQ. The CDR3 is 11 residues long. Here the CDR3 DNA reads TGTGCCAGCAGCTTTGTGGACAGGTGGTTTTTC. It yields the protein CASSFVDRWFF.

The V call is TRBV9, the J call TRBJ1-6, with a weak D call TRBD1 (5 bases). The germline V and J ends were trimmed by 3 bases and 12 bases, with 16 bases remaining between them. Germline CDR1 SGDLS, CDR2 YYNGEE. The CDR3 is made up of 14 amino acids. The CDR3 here is CASSGDSVVRPLHF. The CDR3 DNA reads TGTGCCAGCAGCGGTGACAGCGTAGTAAGACCCCTCCACTTT.

This chain links TRBV19 with TRBJ1-2, with unresolved D. Trimming cost V 5 bases and J 4 bases, with 14 bases left between them. The germline V gene has CDR1 LNHDA and CDR2 SQIVND (reference sequence). The CDR3 covers 14 residues. As DNA, the CDR3 is TGTGCCAGTAGTTCGAACGGCGGAACCTATGGCTACACCTTC. Translation: CASSSNGGTYGYTF.

In this sample, this clone turned up once. Other DNA sequences within the sample encode an identical CDR3. The CDR3 reads CASSLSGDGYTF. Written as DNA, the CDR3 is TGTGCCAGCAGCTTAAGCGGGGACGGCTACACCTTC. The chain couples TRBV7-9 to TRBJ1-2, with D tentatively TRBD1 (5 bases). V shed 2 bases and J shed 8 bases, with 9 bases lying between them. This CDR3 region has 12 residues. Germline CDR1 reads SEHNR; CDR2 reads FQNEAQ (reference sequence).

This clone was observed a handful of times. The chain carries TRBV6-7 and TRBJ1-5; D perhaps matches TRBD1 (6 bases). TRBV6-7 is flagged as an ORF with uncertain function. The CDR3 spans 14 residues. Trimming shortened V by 6 bases and J by 6 bases, and 15 bases separated the two germline ends. Written as DNA, the CDR3 is TGTGCCAGCAGAGGGGGACGGGGCTGTCAGCCCCAGCATTTT. Protein product: CASRGGRGCQPQHF.